This T cell receptor (beta chain) was observed in a study of blood T cell repertoires in COVID-19. Turning to the study itself: The cDNA or gDNA used as material had been derived from T cells, B-cell-depleted T cells, or PBMCs.

V lost 3 bases to trimming and J lost 4 bases; unmatched junction nucleotides: 10. The CDR3 runs 16 residues. CDR1 is SGHVS, CDR2 FQNEAQ, per germline. Source study methods: Amplification of reference gene primers provided the estimated nucleated cell counts. Repertoires were generated with immunoSEQ multiplex PCR, while TCRdb's copy carries only in-frame clones and drops some. From that table come the V and J calls and clone size; the DNA was used to work out D and trimming. In the table there are about 200,000 clones, approximately 90% of which are singletons. It was during active infection that Seattle patients were enrolled and then longitudinally followed.

The origin of this receptor is a man between 60 and 75 years old with COVID-19, enrolled during active disease. V is TRBV7-8 and J is TRBJ1-1; 8 bases fit TRBD1. The sample was peripheral blood. The CDR3 coding sequence is TGTGCCAGCAGCTTGGTCCAGGGGGCTGGTGGCACTGAAGCTTTCTTT. Its protein product is CASSLVQGAGGTEAFF.